These T cell receptor beta chains were read from a single sample in a study of blood T cell repertoires in COVID-19. TCRdb's copy holds only in-frame clones and misses some; the assay was immunoSEQ multiplex PCR. The sample records 100,000 to 150,000 clones, approximately 74% being singletons. The sample was peripheral blood. These receptors all come from a man older than 75 with COVID-19, enrolled during active disease. CDR3s include the opening cysteine and the closing phenylalanine or tryptophan. The order of the fields is CDR3 protein, CDR3 DNA, J gene, D gene, V gene, clone size, CDR3 length. D genes are given only for firm matches. Part of the rows lack a size; the others show once, few, many or a class for expanded clones.

CASSWGTGISAEAFF TGTGCCAGTAGTTGGGGGACAGGGATTTCTGCTGAAGCTTTCTTT TRBJ1-1 TRBD1 TRBV19 - 15
CATGDSRDQPQHF TGTGCCACCGGGGACAGCCGAGATCAGCCCCAGCATTTT TRBJ1-5 TRBD1 TRBV15 - 13
CASSQSTPLAKNIQYF TGCGCCAGCAGCCAATCGACACCACTAGCCAAAAACATTCAGTACTTC TRBJ2-4 - TRBV4-1 - 16
CASSPPMGERGELFF TGTGCCAGCAGCCCCCCCATGGGAGAAAGAGGGGAGCTGTTTTTT TRBJ2-2 - TRBV5-4 - 15
CASSLGYRAGVADTQYF TGCGCCAGCAGCTTGGGATACCGAGCGGGAGTAGCGGATACGCAGTATTTT TRBJ2-3 TRBD2 TRBV5-1 - 17
CASSSPTSGRTSYEQYF TGTGCCAGCAGCTCGCCGACTAGCGGGAGGACCTCCTACGAGCAGTACTTC TRBJ2-7 TRBD2 TRBV7-2 once 17
CATSGLAEFNEQFF TGTGCCACCAGCGGACTAGCAGAATTCAATGAGCAGTTCTTC TRBJ2-1 TRBD2 TRBV24-1 - 14
CASSGQGTGELFF TGTGCCAGCAGCGGCCAGGGGACCGGGGAGCTGTTTTTT TRBJ2-2 - TRBV7-9 - 13
CATSDAPWAGMQFF TGTGCCACCAGTGATGCCCCCTGGGCGGGAATGCAGTTCTTC TRBJ2-1 - TRBV24-1 - 14
CASSPRSSSYEQYF TGTGCCAGCAGCCCTAGGTCGAGCTCCTACGAGCAGTACTTC TRBJ2-7 - TRBV3-1/TRBV3-2 - 14